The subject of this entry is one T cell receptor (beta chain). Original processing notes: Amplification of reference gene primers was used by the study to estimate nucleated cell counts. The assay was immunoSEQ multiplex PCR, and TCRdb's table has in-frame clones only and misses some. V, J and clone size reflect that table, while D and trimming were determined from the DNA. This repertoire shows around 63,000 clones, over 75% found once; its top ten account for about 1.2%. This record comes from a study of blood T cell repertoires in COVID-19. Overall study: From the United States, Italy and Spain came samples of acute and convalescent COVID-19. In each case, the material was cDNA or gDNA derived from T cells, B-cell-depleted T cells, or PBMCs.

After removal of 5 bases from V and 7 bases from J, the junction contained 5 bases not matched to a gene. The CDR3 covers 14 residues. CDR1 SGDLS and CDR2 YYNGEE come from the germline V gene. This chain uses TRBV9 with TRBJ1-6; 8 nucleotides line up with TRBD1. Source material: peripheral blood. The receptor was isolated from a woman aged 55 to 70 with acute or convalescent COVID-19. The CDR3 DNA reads TGTGCCAGCAGGACGGGACAGGCGAATTCACCCCTCCACTTT. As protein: CASRTGQANSPLHF.